The clone carrying this TCR beta chain has more than one count but fewer than ten. The sample is drawn from a study of T-cell reconstitution after alpha-beta-depleted transplantation in children. Looked up from germline, CDR1 is SGHTA and CDR2 is FQGNSA. V trimming: 6 bases; J trimming: 0 bases; junction bases outside the gene matches: 4. CDR3 length: 15 amino acids. Unique molecular identifiers were incorporated during preparation of the TCRbeta library. From the PCR reads, TCRdb called clonotypes with MiXCR, one entry per CDR3 protein. The sample holds a few hundred thousand distinct CDR3 sequences; 20% are singletons and the top ten take approximately 3.9%.

The sample was PBMCs from the stem cell graft donor, taken from the stem cell graft. The chain joins TRBV7-2 to TRBJ2-3; 9 bases agree with TRBD2. This clonotype originated in a human donor who donated a stem cell graft to a child with acute myeloid leukemia. CDR3 protein: CASRSGRTSTDTQYF. The CDR3 DNA follows: TGTGCCAGCAGAAGCGGGAGGACTAGCACAGATACGCAGTATTTT.